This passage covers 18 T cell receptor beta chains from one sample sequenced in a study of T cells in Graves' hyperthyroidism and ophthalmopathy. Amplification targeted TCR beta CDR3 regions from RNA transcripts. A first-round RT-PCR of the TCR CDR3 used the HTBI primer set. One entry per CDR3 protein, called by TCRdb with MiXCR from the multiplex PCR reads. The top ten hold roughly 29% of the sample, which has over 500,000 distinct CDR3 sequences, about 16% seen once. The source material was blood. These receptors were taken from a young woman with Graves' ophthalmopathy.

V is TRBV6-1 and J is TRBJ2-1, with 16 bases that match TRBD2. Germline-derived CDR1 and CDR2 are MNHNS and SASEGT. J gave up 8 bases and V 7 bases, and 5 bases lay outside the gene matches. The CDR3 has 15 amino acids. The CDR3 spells CASTGTSGRADEQFF. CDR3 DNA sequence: TGTGCCAGCACCGGGACTAGCGGGAGGGCCGATGAGCAGTTCTTC.

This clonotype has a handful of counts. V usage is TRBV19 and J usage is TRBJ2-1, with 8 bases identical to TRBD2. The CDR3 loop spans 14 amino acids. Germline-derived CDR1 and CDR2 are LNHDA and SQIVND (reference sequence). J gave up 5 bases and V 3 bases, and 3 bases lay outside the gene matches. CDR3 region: CASSMAGGHNEQFF. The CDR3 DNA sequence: TGTGCCAGTAGTATGGCGGGAGGACACAATGAGCAGTTCTTC.

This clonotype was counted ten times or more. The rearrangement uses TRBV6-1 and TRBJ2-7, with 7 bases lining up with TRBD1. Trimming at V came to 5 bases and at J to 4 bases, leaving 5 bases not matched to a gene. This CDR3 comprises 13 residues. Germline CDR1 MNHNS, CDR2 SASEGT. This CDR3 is CASSPGQHYEQYF. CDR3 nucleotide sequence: TGTGCCAGCAGTCCGGGACAGCATTACGAGCAGTACTTC.

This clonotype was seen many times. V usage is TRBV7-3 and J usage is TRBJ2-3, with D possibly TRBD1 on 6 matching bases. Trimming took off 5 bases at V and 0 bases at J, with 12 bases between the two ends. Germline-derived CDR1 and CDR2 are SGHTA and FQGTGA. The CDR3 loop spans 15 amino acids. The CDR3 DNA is TGTGCCAGCAGCGTCCAGGGGCCTAGCACAGATACGCAGTATTTT. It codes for CASSVQGPSTDTQYF.

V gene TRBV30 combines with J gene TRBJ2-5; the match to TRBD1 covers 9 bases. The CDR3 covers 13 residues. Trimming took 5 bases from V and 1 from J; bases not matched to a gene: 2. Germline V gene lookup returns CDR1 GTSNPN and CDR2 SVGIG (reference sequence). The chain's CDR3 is CAWATGGQETQYF. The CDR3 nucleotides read TGTGCCTGGGCGACAGGGGGCCAAGAGACCCAGTACTTC.

The DNA for the CDR3 is TGTGCCAGTAGTATAGGGGGAAACGAGCAGTACTTC. Residues: CASSIGGNEQYF. V gene TRBV19 combines with J gene TRBJ2-7; D gene ambiguous. V was cut by 1 base and J by 5 bases, with 6 bases left in between. There are 12 residues in the CDR3. Germline V gene data show CDR1 as LNHDA and CDR2 as SQIVND (reference sequence).

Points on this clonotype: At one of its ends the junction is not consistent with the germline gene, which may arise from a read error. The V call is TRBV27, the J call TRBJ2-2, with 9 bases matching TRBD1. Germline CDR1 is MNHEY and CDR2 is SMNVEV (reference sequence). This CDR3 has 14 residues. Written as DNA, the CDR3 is TGTGCCAGCACCCCAACAGGGGGCGCCGGGGAGCTGCTTTTT. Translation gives CASTPTGGAGELLF.

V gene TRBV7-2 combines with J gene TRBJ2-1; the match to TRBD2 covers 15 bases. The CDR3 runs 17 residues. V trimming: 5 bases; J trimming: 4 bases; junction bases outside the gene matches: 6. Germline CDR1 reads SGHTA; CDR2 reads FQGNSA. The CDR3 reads CASSTGLAGGMYNEQFF. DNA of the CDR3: TGTGCCAGCAGCACGGGACTAGCGGGAGGTATGTACAATGAGCAGTTCTTC.

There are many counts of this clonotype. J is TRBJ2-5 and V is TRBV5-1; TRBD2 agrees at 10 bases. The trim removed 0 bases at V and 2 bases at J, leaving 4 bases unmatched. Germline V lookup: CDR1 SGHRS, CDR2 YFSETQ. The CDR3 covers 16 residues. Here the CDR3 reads CASSLEVAGGQETQYF. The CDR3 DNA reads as TGCGCCAGCAGCTTGGAAGTAGCGGGGGGACAAGAGACCCAGTACTTC.

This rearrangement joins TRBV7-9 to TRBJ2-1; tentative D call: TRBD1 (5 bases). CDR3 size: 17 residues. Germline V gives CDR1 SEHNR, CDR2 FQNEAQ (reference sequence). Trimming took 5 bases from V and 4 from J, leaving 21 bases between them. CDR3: CASSGQLRTFQYNEQFF. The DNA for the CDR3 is TGTGCCAGCAGCGGTCAGCTGCGGACATTTCAGTACAATGAGCAGTTCTTC.

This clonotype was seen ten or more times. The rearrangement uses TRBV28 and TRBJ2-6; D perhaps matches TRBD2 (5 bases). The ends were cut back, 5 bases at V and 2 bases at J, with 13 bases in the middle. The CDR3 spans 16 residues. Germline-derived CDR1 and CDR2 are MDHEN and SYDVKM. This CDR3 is CASSGVDGAGANVLTF. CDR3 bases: TGTGCCAGCAGTGGGGTAGACGGGGCTGGGGCCAACGTCCTGACTTTC.

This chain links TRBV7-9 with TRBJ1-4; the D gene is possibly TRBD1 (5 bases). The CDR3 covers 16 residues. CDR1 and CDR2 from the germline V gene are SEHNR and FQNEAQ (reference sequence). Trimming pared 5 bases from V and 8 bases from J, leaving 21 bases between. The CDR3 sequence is CASSPEPGRGDEKLFF. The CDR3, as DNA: TGTGCCAGCAGCCCAGAACCGGGGCGCGGGGACGAAAAACTGTTTTTT.

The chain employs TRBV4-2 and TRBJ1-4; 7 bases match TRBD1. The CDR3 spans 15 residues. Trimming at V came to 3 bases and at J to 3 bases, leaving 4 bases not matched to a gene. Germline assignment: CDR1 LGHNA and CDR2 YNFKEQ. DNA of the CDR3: TGTGCCAGCAGCCAGACAGGGACCTCTAATGAAAAACTGTTTTTT. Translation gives CASSQTGTSNEKLFF.

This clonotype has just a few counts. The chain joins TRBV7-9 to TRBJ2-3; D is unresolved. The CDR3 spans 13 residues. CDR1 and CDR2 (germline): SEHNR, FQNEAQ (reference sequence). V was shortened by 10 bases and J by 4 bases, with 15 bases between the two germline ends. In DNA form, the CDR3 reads TGTGCCACCAAACGGAGTTCGCCAGATACGCAGTATTTT. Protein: CATKRSSPDTQYF.

As DNA, the CDR3 is TGTGCCAGCAGTTACTCTCCCCCCGGCACAGATACGCAGTATTTT. It specifies CASSYSPPGTDTQYF. This chain links TRBV6-2 or TRBV6-3 with TRBJ2-3; no firm D call. V was trimmed by 0 bases and J by 1 base, leaving 8 bases between them. The CDR3 has 15 residues. Germline V gives CDR1 MNHEY, CDR2 SVGEGT.

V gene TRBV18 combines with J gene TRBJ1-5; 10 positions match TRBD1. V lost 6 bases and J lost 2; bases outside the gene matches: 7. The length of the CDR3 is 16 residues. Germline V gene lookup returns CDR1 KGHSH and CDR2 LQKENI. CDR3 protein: CASSASGTGGNQPQHF. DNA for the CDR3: TGTGCCAGCTCGGCTTCCGGGACAGGGGGCAATCAGCCCCAGCATTTT.

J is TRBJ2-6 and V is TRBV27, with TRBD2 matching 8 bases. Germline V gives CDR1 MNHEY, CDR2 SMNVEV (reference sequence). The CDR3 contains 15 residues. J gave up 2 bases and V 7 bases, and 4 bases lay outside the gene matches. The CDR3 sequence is CASTPGGAGANVLTF. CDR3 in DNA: TGTGCCAGCACCCCGGGGGGGGCTGGGGCCAACGTCCTGACTTTC.

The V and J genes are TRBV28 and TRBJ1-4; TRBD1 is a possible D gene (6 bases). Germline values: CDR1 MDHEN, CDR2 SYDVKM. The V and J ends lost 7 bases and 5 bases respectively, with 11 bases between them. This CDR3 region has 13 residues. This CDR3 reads CASIEGTNEKLFF. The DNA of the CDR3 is TGTGCCAGCATAGAGGGGACAAATGAAAAACTGTTTTTT.